This passage covers 6 T cell receptor beta chains from one sample sequenced in a study of shared clonotypes between healthy human individuals. Generated by immunoSEQ multiplex PCR, the TCRdb table keeps only in-frame clones and is missing some. The data contain 2 million to 3 million clones, roughly 93% of them singletons. Sequenced input: naive CD4+ T cells from PBMCs. Stated subset: CD45RA+ positively selected. The receptor set was obtained from a man aged 18 to 30 in good health. Some clones in this sample may be carry-over from other donors' samples.

The rearrangement links TRBV2 to TRBJ2-1, with no clear D. Germline V gene data show CDR1 as SNHLY and CDR2 as FYNNEI. Trimming stripped 10 bases from V and 8 bases from J, with 18 bases between. The CDR3 is 13 residues long. The CDR3: CATEWRGTDEQFF. The CDR3 region has the DNA TGTGCCACGGAATGGCGAGGTACGGATGAGCAGTTCTTC.

This clone was seen once. CDR3 loop: CASRRQDWEKLFF. The CDR3 region has the DNA TGTGCCAGCCGAAGACAGGATTGGGAAAAACTGTTTTTT. The gene calls are TRBV25-1 and TRBJ1-4; D possibly corresponds to TRBD1 (6 bases). The V gene's germline CDR1 is MGHDK and CDR2 SYGVNS. V lost 8 bases and J lost 8, with 15 bases in between. This CDR3 has 13 amino acids.

Of note for this clone: Distinct nucleotide sequences in the sample also encode this CDR3. This chain connects TRBV29-1 to TRBJ1-4, with D possibly matching TRBD1 (6 bases). V shed 4 bases and J shed 7 bases, with 10 bases lying between them. CDR1 SQVTM and CDR2 ANQGSEA come from the germline V gene. The CDR3 has 12 residues. The CDR3 bases are TGCAGCGTTGGTAGGGGGGGTGAAAAACTGTTTTTT. This gives the protein CSVGRGGEKLFF.

The chain joins TRBV18 to TRBJ1-1, with D unresolved. The germline CDR1 and CDR2 sequences are KGHSH and LQKENI. The CDR3 has 18 residues. Trimming left V 0 bases short and J 0 bases short, with 17 bases between. CDR3 residues: CASSPPVVWVKVNTEAFF. The CDR3 coding sequence is TGTGCCAGCTCACCACCGGTTGTATGGGTAAAAGTGAACACTGAAGCTTTCTTT. Drawing the rest from reference TRBV18 and TRBJ1-1, the complete variable domain is NAGVMQNPRHLVRRRGQEARLRCSPMKGHSHVYWYRQLPEEGLKFMVYLQKENIIDESGMPKERFSAEFPKEGPSILRIQQVVRGDSAAYFCASSPPVVWVKVNTEAFFGQGTRLTVV.

The V call is TRBV28, the J call TRBJ1-5; 10 nucleotides match TRBD1. Germline V lookup: CDR1 MDHEN, CDR2 SYDVKM. Germline trimming cut 5 bases from V and 7 bases from J; bases unmatched to any gene: 5. This CDR3 comprises 14 residues. CDR3 sequence reads: CASSPRQGAQPQHF. Written as DNA, the CDR3 is TGTGCCAGCAGTCCCAGACAGGGGGCCCAGCCCCAGCATTTT.

The chain carries TRBV7-2 and TRBJ2-1, with D unresolved. This CDR3 region has 14 residues. Germline lookup yields CDR1 SGHTA and CDR2 FQGNSA. Trimming cost V 2 bases and J 1 base, with 6 bases left between them. CDR3 protein: CASSLFGSYNEQFF. The CDR3 DNA is TGTGCCAGCAGCTTATTTGGTTCCTACAATGAGCAGTTCTTC.